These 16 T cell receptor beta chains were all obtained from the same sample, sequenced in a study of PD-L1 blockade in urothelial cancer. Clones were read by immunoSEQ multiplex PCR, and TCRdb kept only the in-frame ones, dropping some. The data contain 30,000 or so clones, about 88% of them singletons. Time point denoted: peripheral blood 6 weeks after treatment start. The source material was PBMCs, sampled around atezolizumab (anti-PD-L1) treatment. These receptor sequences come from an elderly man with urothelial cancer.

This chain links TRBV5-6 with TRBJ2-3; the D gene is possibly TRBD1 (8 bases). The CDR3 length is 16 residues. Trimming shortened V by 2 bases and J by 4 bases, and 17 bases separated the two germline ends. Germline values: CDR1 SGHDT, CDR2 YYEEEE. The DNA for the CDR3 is TGTGCCAGCAGCTTTTACAGGGGGGGAAGCCCAGATACGCAGTATTTT. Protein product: CASSFYRGGSPDTQYF.

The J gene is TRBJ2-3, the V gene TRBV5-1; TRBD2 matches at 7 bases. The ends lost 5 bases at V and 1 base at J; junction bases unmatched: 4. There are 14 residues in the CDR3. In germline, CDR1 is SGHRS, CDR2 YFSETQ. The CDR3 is CASRGTTRTDTQYF. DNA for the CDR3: TGCGCCAGCAGGGGGACTACCCGCACAGATACGCAGTATTTT.

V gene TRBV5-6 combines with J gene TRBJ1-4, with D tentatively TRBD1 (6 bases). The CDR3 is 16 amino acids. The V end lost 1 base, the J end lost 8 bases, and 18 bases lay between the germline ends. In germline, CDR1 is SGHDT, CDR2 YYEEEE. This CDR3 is CASSLYTQGKEEKLFF. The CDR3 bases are TGTGCCAGCAGCTTGTACACCCAGGGGAAGGAGGAAAAACTGTTTTTT.

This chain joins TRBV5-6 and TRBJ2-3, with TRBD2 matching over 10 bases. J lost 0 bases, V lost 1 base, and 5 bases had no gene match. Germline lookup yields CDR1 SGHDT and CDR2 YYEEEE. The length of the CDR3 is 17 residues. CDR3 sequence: CASSLRTSGSSTDTQYF. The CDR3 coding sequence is TGTGCCAGCAGCTTGAGGACTAGCGGCTCTAGCACAGATACGCAGTATTTT.

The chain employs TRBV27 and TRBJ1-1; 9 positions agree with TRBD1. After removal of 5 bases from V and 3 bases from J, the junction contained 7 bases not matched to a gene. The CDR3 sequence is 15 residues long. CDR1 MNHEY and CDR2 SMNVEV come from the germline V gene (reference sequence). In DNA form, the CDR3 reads TGTGCCAGCAGTCCCCGACAGGGGGGAGACACTGAAGCTTTCTTT. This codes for CASSPRQGGDTEAFF.

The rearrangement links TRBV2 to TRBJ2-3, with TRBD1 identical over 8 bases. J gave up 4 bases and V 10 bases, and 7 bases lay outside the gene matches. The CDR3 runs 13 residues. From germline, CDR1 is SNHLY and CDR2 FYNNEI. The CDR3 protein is CAMTGEYSDTQYF. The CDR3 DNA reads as TGTGCCATGACAGGGGAGTACTCAGATACGCAGTATTTT.

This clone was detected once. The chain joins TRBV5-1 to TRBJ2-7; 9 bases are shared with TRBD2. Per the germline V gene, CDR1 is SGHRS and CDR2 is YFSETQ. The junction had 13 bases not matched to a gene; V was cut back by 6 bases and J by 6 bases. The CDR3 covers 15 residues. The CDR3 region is CASKSGGNSYPEQYF. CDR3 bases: TGCGCCAGCAAAAGCGGGGGGAACTCTTACCCCGAGCAGTACTTC.

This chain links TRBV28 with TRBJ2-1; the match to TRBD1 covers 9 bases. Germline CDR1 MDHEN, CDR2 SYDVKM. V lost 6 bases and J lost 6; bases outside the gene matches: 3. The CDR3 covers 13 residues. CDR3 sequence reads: CASRLDRGNEQFF. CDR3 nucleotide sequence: TGTGCCAGCAGATTGGACAGGGGCAATGAGCAGTTCTTC.

The DNA for the CDR3 is TGTGCCAGCTCACCACCGGCGGGGGGCCAGGGCTACACCTTC. It translates to CASSPPAGGQGYTF. The gene calls are TRBV18 and TRBJ1-2, with D tentatively TRBD1 (6 bases). V dropped 0 bases and J dropped 8 bases, with 13 bases sitting between them. The length of the CDR3 is 14 residues. Germline V gene sequence: CDR1 KGHSH, CDR2 LQKENI.

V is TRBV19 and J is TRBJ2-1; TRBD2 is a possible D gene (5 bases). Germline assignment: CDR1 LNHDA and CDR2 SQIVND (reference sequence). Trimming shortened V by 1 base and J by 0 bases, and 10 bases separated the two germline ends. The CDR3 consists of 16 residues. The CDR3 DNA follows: TGTGCCAGTAGTATAGTCGCGGGTGGCTCCTACAATGAGCAGTTCTTC. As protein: CASSIVAGGSYNEQFF.

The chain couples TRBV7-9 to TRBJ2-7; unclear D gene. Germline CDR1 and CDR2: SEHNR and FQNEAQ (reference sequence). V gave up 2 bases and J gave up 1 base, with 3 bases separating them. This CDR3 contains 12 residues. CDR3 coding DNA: TGTGCCAGCAGCTTACGGTCCTACGAGCAGTACTTC. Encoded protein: CASSLRSYEQYF.

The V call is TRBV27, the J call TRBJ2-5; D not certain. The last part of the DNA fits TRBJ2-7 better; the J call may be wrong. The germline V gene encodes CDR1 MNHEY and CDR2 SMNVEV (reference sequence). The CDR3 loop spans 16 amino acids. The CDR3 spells CASSLDTAAPGGEQYF. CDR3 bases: TGTGCCAGCAGTTTAGATACCGCGGCCCCCGGCGGCGAGCAGTACTTC.

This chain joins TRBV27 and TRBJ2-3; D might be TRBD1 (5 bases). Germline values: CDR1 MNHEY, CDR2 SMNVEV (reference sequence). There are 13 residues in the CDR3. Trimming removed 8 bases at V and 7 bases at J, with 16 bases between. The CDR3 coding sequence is TGTGCCAGCGGGATCCAGGGTGCCAATACGCAGTATTTT. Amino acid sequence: CASGIQGANTQYF.

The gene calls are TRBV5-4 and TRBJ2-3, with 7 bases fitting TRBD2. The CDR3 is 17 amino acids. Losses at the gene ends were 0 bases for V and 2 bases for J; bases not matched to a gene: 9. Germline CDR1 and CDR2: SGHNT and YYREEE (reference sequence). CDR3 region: CASSLVVAGAITDTQYF. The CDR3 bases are TGTGCCAGCAGCTTGGTAGTTGCGGGAGCTATCACAGATACGCAGTATTTT.

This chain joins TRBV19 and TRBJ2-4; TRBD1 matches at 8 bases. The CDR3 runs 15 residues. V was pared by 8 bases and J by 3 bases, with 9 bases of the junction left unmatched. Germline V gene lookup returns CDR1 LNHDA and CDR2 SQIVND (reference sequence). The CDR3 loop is CASSQGARGKNIQYF. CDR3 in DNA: TGTGCCAGTTCTCAGGGGGCTCGGGGCAAAAACATTCAGTACTTC.

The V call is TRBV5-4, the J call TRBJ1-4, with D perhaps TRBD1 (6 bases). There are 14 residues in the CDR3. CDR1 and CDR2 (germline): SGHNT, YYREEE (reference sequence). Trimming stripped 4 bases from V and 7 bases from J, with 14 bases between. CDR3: CASSRGGAGEKLFF. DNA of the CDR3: TGTGCCAGCAGCCGGGGGGGGGCAGGTGAAAAACTGTTTTTT.